The clone carrying this TCR beta chain appeared many times. Its target is unknown. TCR beta CDR3 region amplification was performed from RNA transcripts. HTBI primers were employed in a first-round RT-PCR of the TCR CDR3. TCRdb re-derived calls from the multiplex PCR reads in MiXCR, one entry per CDR3 protein. The sample includes about 330,000 distinct CDR3 sequences, around 13% of them seen just once. The PBMCs had their origin in about 9.7 ml of fresh peripheral blood. This record comes from a study of T cells in Graves' hyperthyroidism and ophthalmopathy. Study results and caveats: Expanded thyroid clonotypes (above 0.001) were mostly also found in blood.

V lost 8 bases and J 10 bases, leaving 18 bases between the germline ends. CDR3 length: 13 amino acids. The rearrangement uses TRBV12-3 or TRBV12-4 and TRBJ2-1; unclear D gene. Material: blood. This clonotype was sampled from a woman aged 40 to 50 with Graves' ophthalmopathy. CDR3 protein: CASVSTLQNEQFF. The CDR3 DNA reads TGTGCCAGCGTCTCTACCTTGCAGAACGAGCAGTTCTTC.